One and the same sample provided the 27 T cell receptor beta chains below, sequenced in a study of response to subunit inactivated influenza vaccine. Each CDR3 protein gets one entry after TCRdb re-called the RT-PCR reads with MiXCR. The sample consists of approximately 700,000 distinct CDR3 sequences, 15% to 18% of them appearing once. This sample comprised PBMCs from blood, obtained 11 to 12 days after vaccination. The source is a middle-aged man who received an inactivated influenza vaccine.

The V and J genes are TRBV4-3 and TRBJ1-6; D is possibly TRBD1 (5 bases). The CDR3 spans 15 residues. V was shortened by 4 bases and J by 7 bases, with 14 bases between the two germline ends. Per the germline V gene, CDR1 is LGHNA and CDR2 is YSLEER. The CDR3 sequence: CASSLQGVQNSPLHF. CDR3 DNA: TGCGCCAGCAGCCTCCAAGGGGTTCAGAATTCACCCCTCCACTTT.

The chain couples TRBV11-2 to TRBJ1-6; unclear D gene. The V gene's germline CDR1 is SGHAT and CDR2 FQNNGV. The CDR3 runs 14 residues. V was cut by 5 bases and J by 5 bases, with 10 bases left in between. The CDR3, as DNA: TGTGCCAGCAGCCGGACGGTCAATAATTCACCCCTCCACTTT. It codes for CASSRTVNNSPLHF.

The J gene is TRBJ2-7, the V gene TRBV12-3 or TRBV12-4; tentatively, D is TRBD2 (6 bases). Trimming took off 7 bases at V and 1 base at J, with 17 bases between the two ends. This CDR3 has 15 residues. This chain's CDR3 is CASTWGEGVSYEQYF. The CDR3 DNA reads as TGTGCCAGCACTTGGGGGGAAGGGGTGTCCTACGAGCAGTACTTC.

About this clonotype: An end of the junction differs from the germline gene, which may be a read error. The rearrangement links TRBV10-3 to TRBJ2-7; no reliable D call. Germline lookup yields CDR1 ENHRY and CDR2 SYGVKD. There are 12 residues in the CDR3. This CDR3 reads CAISEMKRDPLF. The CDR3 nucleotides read TGTGCCATCAGTGAAATGAAGAGAGACCCTTTATTC.

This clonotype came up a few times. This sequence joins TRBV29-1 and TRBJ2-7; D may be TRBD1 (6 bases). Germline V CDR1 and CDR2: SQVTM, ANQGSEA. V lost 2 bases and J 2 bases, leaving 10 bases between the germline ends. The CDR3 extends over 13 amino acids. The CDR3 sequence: CSVETGTAYEQYF. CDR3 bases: TGCAGCGTTGAAACAGGGACGGCCTACGAGCAGTACTTC.

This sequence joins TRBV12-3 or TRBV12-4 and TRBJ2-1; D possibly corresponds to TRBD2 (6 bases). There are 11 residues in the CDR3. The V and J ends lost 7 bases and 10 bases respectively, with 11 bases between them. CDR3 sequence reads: CASTLGLEQFF. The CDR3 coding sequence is TGTGCCAGCACCCTGGGACTGGAGCAGTTCTTC.

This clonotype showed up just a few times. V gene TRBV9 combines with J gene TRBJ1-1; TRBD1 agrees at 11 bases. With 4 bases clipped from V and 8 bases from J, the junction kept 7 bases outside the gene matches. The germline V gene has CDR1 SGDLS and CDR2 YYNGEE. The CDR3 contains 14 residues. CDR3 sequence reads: CASSLRGTGGEAFF. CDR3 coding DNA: TGTGCCAGCAGCCTCCGAGGGACAGGGGGAGAAGCTTTCTTT. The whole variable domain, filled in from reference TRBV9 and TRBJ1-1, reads DSGVTQTPKHLITATGQRVTLRCSPRSGDLSVYWYQQSLDQGLQFLIQYYNGEERAKGNILERFSAQQFPDLHSELNLSSLELGDSALYFCASSLRGTGGEAFFGQGTRLTVV.

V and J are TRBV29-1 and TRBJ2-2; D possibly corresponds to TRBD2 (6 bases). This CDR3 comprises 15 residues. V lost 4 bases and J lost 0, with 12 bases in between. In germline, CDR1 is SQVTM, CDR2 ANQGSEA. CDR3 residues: CSVVSDYPNTGELFF. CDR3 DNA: TGCAGCGTTGTTTCGGACTATCCGAACACCGGGGAGCTGTTTTTT.

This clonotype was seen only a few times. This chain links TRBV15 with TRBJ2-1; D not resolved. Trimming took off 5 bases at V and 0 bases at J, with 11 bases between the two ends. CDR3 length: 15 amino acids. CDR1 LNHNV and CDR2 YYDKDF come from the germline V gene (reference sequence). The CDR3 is CATSEDRSSYNEQFF. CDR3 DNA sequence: TGTGCCACCAGCGAAGACCGGAGCTCCTACAATGAGCAGTTCTTC.

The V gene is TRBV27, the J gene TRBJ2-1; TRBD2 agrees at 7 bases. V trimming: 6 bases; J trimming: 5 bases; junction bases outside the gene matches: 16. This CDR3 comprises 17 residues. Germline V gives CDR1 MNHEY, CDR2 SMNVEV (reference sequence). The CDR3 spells CASSPVKGREANNEQFF. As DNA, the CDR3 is TGTGCCAGCAGCCCCGTGAAAGGACGGGAGGCCAACAATGAGCAGTTCTTC.

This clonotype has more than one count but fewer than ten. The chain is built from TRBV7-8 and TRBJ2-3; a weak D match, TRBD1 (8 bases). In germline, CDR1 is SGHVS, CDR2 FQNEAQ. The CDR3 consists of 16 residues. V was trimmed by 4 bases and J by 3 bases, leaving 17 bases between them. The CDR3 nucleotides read TGTGCCAGCAGCTCCAGGGGGCGGGGGATTACAGATACGCAGTATTTT. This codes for CASSSRGRGITDTQYF.

CDR3: CASRPFGGSGDTQYF. The CDR3 DNA sequence: TGTGCCAGCAGGCCCTTCGGGGGGAGCGGAGATACGCAGTATTTT. The chain has TRBV2 and TRBJ2-3, with 7 bases fitting TRBD2. The V segment lost 6 bases and the J segment 5 bases; nucleotides outside the gene matches: 11. The CDR3 runs 15 residues. The germline CDR1 and CDR2 sequences are SNHLY and FYNNEI.

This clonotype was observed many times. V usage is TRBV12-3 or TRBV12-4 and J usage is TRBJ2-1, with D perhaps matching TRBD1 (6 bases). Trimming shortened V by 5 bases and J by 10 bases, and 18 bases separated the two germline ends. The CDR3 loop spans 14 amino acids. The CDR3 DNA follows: TGTGCCAGCAGTGGACAGTCAGACGGAACCGAGCAGTTCTTC. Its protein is CASSGQSDGTEQFF.

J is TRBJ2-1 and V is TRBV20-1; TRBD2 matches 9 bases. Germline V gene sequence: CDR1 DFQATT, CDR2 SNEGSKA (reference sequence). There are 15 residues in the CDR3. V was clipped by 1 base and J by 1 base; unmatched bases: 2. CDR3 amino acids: CSARAAGGSYNEQFF. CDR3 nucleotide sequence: TGCAGTGCTAGAGCGGCGGGGGGGTCCTACAATGAGCAGTTCTTC.

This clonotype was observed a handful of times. The CDR3 DNA reads TGCAGTGCTTGCAGTCGTGGGGGGTACGAGCAGTACTTC. Its translation is CSACSRGGYEQYF. The rearrangement uses TRBV20-1 and TRBJ2-7; weak D call: TRBD2 (6 bases). V was cut by 5 bases and J by 4 bases, with 15 bases left in between. CDR3 length: 13 amino acids. Germline assignment: CDR1 DFQATT and CDR2 SNEGSKA (reference sequence).

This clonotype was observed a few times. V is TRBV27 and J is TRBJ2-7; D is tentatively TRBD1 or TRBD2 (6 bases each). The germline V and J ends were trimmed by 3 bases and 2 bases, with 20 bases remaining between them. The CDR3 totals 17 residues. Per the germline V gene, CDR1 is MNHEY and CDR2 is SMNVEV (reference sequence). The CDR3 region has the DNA TGTGCCAGCAGTTTTGTTGGGGGGCGTGGGGTTACCTACGAGCAGTACTTC. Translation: CASSFVGGRGVTYEQYF.

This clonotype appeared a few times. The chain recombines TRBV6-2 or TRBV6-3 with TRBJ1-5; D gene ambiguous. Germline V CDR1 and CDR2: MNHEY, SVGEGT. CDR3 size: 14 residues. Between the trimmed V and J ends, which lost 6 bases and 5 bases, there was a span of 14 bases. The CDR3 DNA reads TGTGCCAGCAGAGGACGGAGTAACGATCAGCCCCAGCATTTT. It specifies CASRGRSNDQPQHF.

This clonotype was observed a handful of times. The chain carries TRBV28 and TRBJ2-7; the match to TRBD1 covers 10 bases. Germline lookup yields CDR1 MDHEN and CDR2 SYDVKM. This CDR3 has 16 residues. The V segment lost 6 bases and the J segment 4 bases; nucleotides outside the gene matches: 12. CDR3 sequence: CASRDNPGQGRYEQYF. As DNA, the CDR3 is TGTGCCAGCAGAGATAATCCGGGACAGGGGAGGTACGAGCAGTACTTC.

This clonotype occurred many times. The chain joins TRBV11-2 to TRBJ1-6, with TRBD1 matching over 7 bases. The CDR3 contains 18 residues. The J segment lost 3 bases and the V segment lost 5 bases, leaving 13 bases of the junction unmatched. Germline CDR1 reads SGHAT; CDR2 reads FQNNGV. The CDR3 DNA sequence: TGTGCCAGCAGCCAATATAATCGCGGACAGGACTATAATTCACCCCTCCACTTT. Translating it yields CASSQYNRGQDYNSPLHF. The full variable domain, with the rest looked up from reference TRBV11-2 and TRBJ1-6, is EAGVAQSPRYKIIEKRQSVAFWCNPISGHATLYWYQQILGQGPKLLIQFQNNGVVDDSQLPKDRFSAERLKGVDSTLKIQPAKLEDSAVYLCASSQYNRGQDYNSPLHFGNGTRLTVT.

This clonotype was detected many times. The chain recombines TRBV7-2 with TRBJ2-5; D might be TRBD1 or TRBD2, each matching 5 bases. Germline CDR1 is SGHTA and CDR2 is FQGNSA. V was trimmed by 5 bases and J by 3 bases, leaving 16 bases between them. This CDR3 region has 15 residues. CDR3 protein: CASSGGQGSKETQYF. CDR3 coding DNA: TGTGCCAGCAGCGGCGGGCAGGGAAGTAAAGAGACCCAGTACTTC.

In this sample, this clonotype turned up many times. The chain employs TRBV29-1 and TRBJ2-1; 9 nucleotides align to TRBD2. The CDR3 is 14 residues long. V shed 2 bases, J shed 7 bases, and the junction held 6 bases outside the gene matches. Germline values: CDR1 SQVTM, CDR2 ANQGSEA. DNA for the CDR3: TGCAGCGTTGAACCTAGCGGGGTAGAGAATGAGCAGTTCTTC. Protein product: CSVEPSGVENEQFF.

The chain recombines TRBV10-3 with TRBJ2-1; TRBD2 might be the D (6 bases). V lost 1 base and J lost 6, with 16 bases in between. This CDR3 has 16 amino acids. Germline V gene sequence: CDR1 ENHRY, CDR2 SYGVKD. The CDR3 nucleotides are TGTGCCATCAGTGAGTTTTTCGGGACTCTCAGCAATGAGCAGTTCTTC. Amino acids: CAISEFFGTLSNEQFF.

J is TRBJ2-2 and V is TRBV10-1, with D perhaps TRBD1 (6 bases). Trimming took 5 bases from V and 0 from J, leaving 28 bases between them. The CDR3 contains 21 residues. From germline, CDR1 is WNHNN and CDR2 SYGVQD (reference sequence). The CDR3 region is CASSPRKRGSVTTANTGELFF. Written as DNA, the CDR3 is TGCGCCAGCAGTCCCAGGAAGAGGGGGAGTGTGACAACAGCGAACACCGGGGAGCTGTTTTTT.

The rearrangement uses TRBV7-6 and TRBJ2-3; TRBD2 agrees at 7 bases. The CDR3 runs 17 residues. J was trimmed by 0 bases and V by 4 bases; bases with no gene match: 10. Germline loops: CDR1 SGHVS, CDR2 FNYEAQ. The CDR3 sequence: CASSSRGGSPSTDTQYF. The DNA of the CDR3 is TGTGCCAGCAGCTCCCGGGGCGGGAGCCCTAGCACAGATACGCAGTATTTT.

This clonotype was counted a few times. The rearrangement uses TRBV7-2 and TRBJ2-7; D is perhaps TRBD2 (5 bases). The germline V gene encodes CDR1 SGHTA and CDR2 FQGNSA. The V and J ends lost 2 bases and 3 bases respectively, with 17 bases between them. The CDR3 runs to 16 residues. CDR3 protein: CASSLRGRGSLYEQYF. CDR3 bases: TGTGCCAGCAGCTTACGTGGAAGAGGGTCTCTCTACGAGCAGTACTTC.

The CDR3 DNA reads TGTGCCAGCAGTTACTCGAAAACTAGCGGGGGCATCTTTTCAGAGACCCAGTACTTC. Amino acid sequence: CASSYSKTSGGIFSETQYF. V is TRBV6-2 or TRBV6-3 and J is TRBJ2-5; 11 nucleotides line up with TRBD2. The CDR3 loop spans 19 amino acids. Germline V gives CDR1 MNHEY, CDR2 SVGEGT. J gave up 4 bases and V 0 bases, and 13 bases lay outside the gene matches.

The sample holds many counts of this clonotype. The CDR3 loop reads CASSLDFDLAKNIQYF. In DNA form, the CDR3 reads TGTGCCAGCAGCTTAGACTTTGATCTAGCCAAAAACATTCAGTACTTC. The chain couples TRBV7-2 to TRBJ2-4; D is uncertain. The CDR3 has 16 residues. Germline V gives CDR1 SGHTA, CDR2 FQGNSA. Between the trimmed V and J ends, which lost 1 base and 0 bases, there was a span of 10 bases. The entire variable domain, with the rest obtained from reference TRBV7-2 and TRBJ2-4, is as follows: GAGVSQSPSNKVTEKGKDVELRCDPISGHTALYWYRQSLGQGLEFLIYFQGNSAPDKSGLPSDRFSAERTGGSVSTLTIQRTQQEDSAVYLCASSLDFDLAKNIQYFGAGTRLSVL.